A single sample gave rise to the 6 T cell receptor beta chains below, sequenced in a study of T cell repertoires in cytomegalovirus infection (dated 2019 in TCRdb). Their recognized antigens are unknown. The data were produced on an Illumina HiSeq 1500. The raw public data were reprocessed by TCRdb itself: fastp quality trimming at Q25, MiXCR clonotype calling, in-frame beta chains only. For every CDR3 protein sequence, its rows merge into one entry that carries the most common genes and DNA. This sample has some 940,000 distinct CDR3 sequences in its table, and less than 40% of those were observed once. The ten largest clones capture around 15% of the sample. The treatment or condition label, read with the paper, signifies: in vitro stimulation with specific CMV peptide epitopes to enrich CMV-specific T cells. The specimen was cultured CD8+ T cells from PBMCs, collected from culture after CMV antigen stimulation. These receptor sequences come from a human donor in good health (CMV status not recorded). Some clones in this sample may be carry-over from other donors' samples.

This clonotype appeared many times. The J gene is TRBJ2-7, the V gene TRBV7-2, with 11 bases that match TRBD1. V gave up 4 bases and J gave up 6 bases; unmatched junction bases: 8. This CDR3 contains 15 residues. The germline CDR1 and CDR2 sequences are SGHTA and FQGNSA. The CDR3 loop reads CASSWTGGEASEQYF. The CDR3 nucleotides are TGTGCCAGCAGCTGGACAGGGGGCGAGGCCTCCGAGCAGTACTTC.

The V call is TRBV25-1, the J call TRBJ1-2; TRBD1 matches 9 bases. V lost 5 bases to trimming and J lost 4 bases; unmatched junction nucleotides: 11. Germline V gene lookup returns CDR1 MGHDK and CDR2 SYGVNS. The CDR3 is 16 amino acids. The CDR3 spells CASSHGWDRDGYGYTF. The CDR3 nucleotides read TGTGCCAGCAGTCATGGGTGGGACAGGGATGGCTATGGCTACACCTTC.

The chain links TRBV10-3 to TRBJ1-2, with 9 bases fitting TRBD1. V trimming: 10 bases; J trimming: 0 bases; junction bases outside the gene matches: 12. This CDR3 region has 16 residues. Germline V CDR1 and CDR2: ENHRY, SYGVKD. The CDR3 is CANYGMTGGSNYGYTF. The CDR3 DNA is TGTGCCAACTACGGGATGACAGGGGGATCTAACTATGGCTACACCTTC.

A word on this clonotype: One end of the junction does not line up with germline, which may come from a read error. The V and J genes are TRBV5-5 and TRBJ2-3; perhaps TRBD2 as D (7 bases). Germline assignment: CDR1 SGHKS and CDR2 YYEKEE (reference sequence). This CDR3 is 13 amino acids long. The chain's CDR3 is CASSGGAVDTQCF. CDR3 nucleotide sequence: TGTGCCAGCAGCGGGGGGGCCGTAGATACGCAGTGTTTT.

V usage is TRBV6-5 and J usage is TRBJ2-3; D gene ambiguous. This CDR3 contains 15 residues. Per the germline V gene, CDR1 is MNHEY and CDR2 is SVGAGI. Trimming removed 7 bases from V and 1 base from J, with 15 bases in between. This CDR3 is CASTRLVGGTDTQYF. For the CDR3, the DNA is TGTGCCAGCACCCGGCTAGTGGGCGGCACAGATACGCAGTATTTT.

This clonotype was recorded at least ten times. The chain recombines TRBV7-6 with TRBJ2-5; 7 bases match TRBD1. In germline, CDR1 is SGHVS, CDR2 FNYEAQ. This CDR3 has 16 amino acids. V lost 5 bases, J lost 4 bases, and 13 bases stayed unmatched. CDR3 nucleotide sequence: TGTGCCAGCAGCCGAATGCGAGCGAGGACAGGAGAGACCCAGTACTTC. It codes for CASSRMRARTGETQYF. The full variable domain, in which reference TRBV7-6 and TRBJ2-5 provide the parts outside the CDR3, is GAGVSQSPRYKVTKRGQDVALRCDPISGHVSLYWYRQALGQGPEFLTYFNYEAQQDKSGLPNDRFSAERPEGSISTLTIQRTEQRDSAMYRCASSRMRARTGETQYFGPGTRLLVL.